Shown below are 14 T cell receptor beta chains from a single sample sequenced in a study of shared clonotypes between healthy human individuals. Data came from immunoSEQ multiplex PCR; TCRdb stores just in-frame clones and leaves some out. The table lists some 2 million clones, less than 95% of them singletons. CD8 cells regarded as naive lacked CD45RO, were positively chosen for CCR7, and omitted terminally differentiated effector memory CD45RA+ cells. The specimen was naive CD8+ T cells sorted from blood. These receptor sequences come from a man between 18 and 29 years old in good health.

This chain connects TRBV4-3 to TRBJ2-7, with 7 bases aligning to TRBD1. This CDR3 contains 14 residues. Per the germline V gene, CDR1 is LGHNA and CDR2 is YSLEER. The ends lost 1 base at V and 1 base at J; junction bases unmatched: 1. The CDR3, as DNA: TGCGCCAGCAGCCAAGGGGGACAGTCCTACGAGCAGTACTTC. Protein product: CASSQGGQSYEQYF.

The chain uses TRBV19 and TRBJ2-3; 7 nucleotides agree with TRBD2. This CDR3 spans 15 amino acids. The germline V gene encodes CDR1 LNHDA and CDR2 SQIVND (reference sequence). The V gene end was trimmed by 5 bases and the J gene end by 6 bases; junction bases not matched to a gene: 11. For the CDR3, the DNA is TGTGCCAGTAGTCAAACTAGCGTGGAGGGGGATACGCAGTATTTT. Its translation: CASSQTSVEGDTQYF.

This clone has more than one count but fewer than ten. V gene TRBV5-1 combines with J gene TRBJ2-7, with D maybe TRBD2 (6 bases). The CDR3 totals 16 residues. The V gene's germline CDR1 is SGHRS and CDR2 YFSETQ. V shed 1 base and J shed 0 bases, with 14 bases lying between them. CDR3 coding DNA: TGCGCCAGCAGCTTGATCGGAGGGAGTGTCTCCTACGAGCAGTACTTC. This gives the protein CASSLIGGSVSYEQYF.

The chain links TRBV10-3 to TRBJ2-2; 10 bases match TRBD1. CDR3 length: 15 residues. V gave up 6 bases and J gave up 9 bases; unmatched junction bases: 10. Per the germline V gene, CDR1 is ENHRY and CDR2 is SYGVKD. CDR3 DNA sequence: TGTGCCATCAGAACCGGACAGGGGGGCCGCCGGGAGCTGTTTTTT. Amino acid sequence: CAIRTGQGGRRELFF.

This rearrangement joins TRBV18 to TRBJ1-1; 8 positions match TRBD1. Looked up from germline, CDR1 is KGHSH and CDR2 is LQKENI. The CDR3 consists of 16 residues. J was trimmed by 0 bases and V by 0 bases; bases with no gene match: 3. The chain's CDR3 is CASSPPDRGLNTEAFF. The CDR3 bases are TGTGCCAGCTCACCACCCGACAGGGGCCTGAACACTGAAGCTTTCTTT.

This clone showed up just once. V and J are TRBV4-1 and TRBJ2-2; D might be TRBD2 (5 bases). The germline CDR1 and CDR2 sequences are MGHRA and YSYEKL. The CDR3 contains 15 residues. The ends were cut back, 3 bases at V and 2 bases at J, with 10 bases in the middle. The CDR3 bases are TGCGCCAGCAGCCACTCTCGGACTAACACCGGGGAGCTGTTTTTT. This encodes CASSHSRTNTGELFF.

This sequence joins TRBV5-4 and TRBJ2-5; TRBD1 might be the D (6 bases). V lost 4 bases, J lost 5 bases, and 15 bases lay in between. The CDR3 has 14 amino acids. Germline CDR1 SGHNT, CDR2 YYREEE (reference sequence). In DNA, the CDR3 is TGTGCCAGCAGCCTACAGGGTTTTGCGGAGACCCAGTACTTC. It specifies CASSLQGFAETQYF. The entire variable domain, with the rest obtained from reference TRBV5-4 and TRBJ2-5, is as follows: ETGVTQSPTHLIKTRGQQVTLRCSSQSGHNTVSWYQQALGQGPQFIFQYYREEENGRGNFPPRFSGLQFPNYSSELNVNALELDDSALYLCASSLQGFAETQYFGPGTRLLVL.

This clone has only a few counts. The chain uses TRBV9 and TRBJ2-7; no definite D call. The germline V gene has CDR1 SGDLS and CDR2 YYNGEE. There are 12 residues in the CDR3. With 3 bases removed from V and 2 bases from J, the gap between germline ends came to 6 bases. DNA for the CDR3: TGTGCCAGCAGCGCCGGCCCCTACGAGCAGTACTTC. Protein: CASSAGPYEQYF.

This clone was found once. The chain employs TRBV10-2 and TRBJ2-7; no reliable D call. Trimming removed 2 bases from V and 2 bases from J, with 4 bases in between. The CDR3 is 12 amino acids. CDR1 is WSHSY, CDR2 SAAADI, per germline. The CDR3 reads CASSEATYEQYF. For the CDR3, the DNA is TGCGCCAGCAGTGAGGCAACCTACGAGCAGTACTTC.

This chain joins TRBV6-1 and TRBJ2-1, with D perhaps TRBD2 (7 bases). CDR3 size: 15 residues. With 8 bases removed from V and 8 bases from J, the gap between germline ends came to 22 bases. Germline V gene data show CDR1 as MNHNS and CDR2 as SASEGT. CDR3 in amino acids: CASWIYRGGGDEQFF. CDR3 bases: TGTGCCAGCTGGATTTATCGAGGGGGGGGCGATGAGCAGTTCTTC.

The chain employs TRBV6-1 and TRBJ2-5, with a weak D call TRBD2 (5 bases). V lost 3 bases to trimming and J lost 5 bases, with 16 bases between them. The CDR3 is 15 amino acids. Per the germline V gene, CDR1 is MNHNS and CDR2 is SASEGT. The CDR3 DNA reads as TGTGCCAGCAGTGAGCATCCCCTTTCGGGGGAGACCCAGTACTTC. Translating it yields CASSEHPLSGETQYF.

The V and J genes are TRBV4-1 and TRBJ1-4; 7 nucleotides agree with TRBD1. V shed 5 bases and J 0 bases; nucleotides not matched to a gene: 9. CDR1 MGHRA and CDR2 YSYEKL come from the germline V gene. The CDR3 extends over 17 amino acids. CDR3 in amino acids: CASSGRQGPATNEKLFF. Here the CDR3 DNA reads TGCGCCAGCAGCGGGCGACAGGGCCCCGCAACTAATGAAAAACTGTTTTTT.

The chain is built from TRBV7-8 and TRBJ2-7; TRBD2 agrees at 11 bases. The V segment lost 0 bases and the J segment 4 bases; nucleotides outside the gene matches: 2. Germline CDR1 reads SGHVS; CDR2 reads FQNEAQ. This CDR3 region has 15 residues. The CDR3 loop reads CASSLALAGVYEQYF. The CDR3 DNA sequence: TGTGCCAGCAGCTTAGCACTAGCGGGAGTATACGAGCAGTACTTC.

The chain has TRBV5-1 and TRBJ2-7; TRBD2 agrees at 12 bases. Germline loops: CDR1 SGHRS, CDR2 YFSETQ. This CDR3 comprises 14 residues. V shed 4 bases, J shed 3 bases, and the junction held 2 bases outside the gene matches. CDR3 amino acids: CASSRTSGVYEQYF. CDR3 sequence (DNA): TGCGCCAGCAGCAGGACTAGCGGGGTCTACGAGCAGTACTTC.